The sequence of this T cell receptor (beta chain) was determined in a study of read filtering for tumor transcriptome and immune sequencing. As for the study in general: DNase treatment preceded whole-transcriptome library preparation.

The germline V gene encodes CDR1 DFQATT and CDR2 SNEGSKA (reference sequence). The CDR3 consists of 14 residues. From around 440 ng of RNA, a library with molecular barcoded alpha/delta and beta/gamma adaptors was made. TCRdb redid the calling of the reads with MiXCR, one entry per CDR3 protein. The sample records roughly 130,000 distinct CDR3 sequences, 10% to 15% being singletons. As regards this clonotype: This may be a read error, as it is one base from a much larger clone.

This TCR was recovered from a donor over 35 with multiple myeloma. The sequencing sample was made of a population of CD138-negative cells sorted from bone marrow. The V gene is TRBV20-1, the J gene TRBJ1-1; D ambiguous. The CDR3 DNA reads as TGCAGAGCTAGAGACACCCCCTGGGGCACTGAAGCTTTCTTT. Translating it yields CRARDTPWGTEAFF.